Each of the 8 T cell receptor beta chains below was sequenced from the same sample in a study of cytomegalovirus exposure and HLA in healthy donors. This PCR relied on a set of 60 Vbeta primers and 13 Jbeta primers. The protocol was immunoSEQ multiplex PCR, while the TCRdb copy is restricted to in-frame clones and leaves out a portion. The sample includes over 40,000 clones, about two thirds of them seen just once. The sample consisted of PBMCs. All receptors come from a man aged 60 to 75 in good health and CMV-seropositive.

In its sample, this clone was seen a few times. This rearrangement joins TRBV5-3 to TRBJ2-3; 7 bases line up with TRBD2. TRBV5-3 is an ORF; its function is uncertain. Germline trimming cut 2 bases from V and 3 bases from J; bases unmatched to any gene: 15. The CDR3 is made up of 18 amino acids. CDR3 amino acids: CARSFPLVGGTETDTQYF. The CDR3 nucleotides are TGTGCCAGAAGCTTCCCCCTGGTGGGGGGGACGGAGACAGATACGCAGTATTTT.

The chain has TRBV7-6 and TRBJ2-3; 9 positions match TRBD2. V was clipped by 5 bases and J by 8 bases; unmatched bases: 8. Germline CDR1 reads SGHVS; CDR2 reads FNYEAQ. The CDR3 is made up of 14 amino acids. The CDR3 sequence is CASSPGTSRGTQYF. The CDR3 region has the DNA TGTGCCAGCAGCCCAGGGACTAGCAGGGGTACGCAGTATTTT. The whole variable domain, filled in from reference TRBV7-6 and TRBJ2-3, reads GAGVSQSPRYKVTKRGQDVALRCDPISGHVSLYWYRQALGQGPEFLTYFNYEAQQDKSGLPNDRFSAERPEGSISTLTIQRTEQRDSAMYRCASSPGTSRGTQYFGPGTRLTVL.

The gene calls are TRBV4-3 and TRBJ2-1; D unresolved. The V gene lost 5 bases and the J gene lost 5 bases, with 16 bases spanning the gap. The CDR3 has 15 amino acids. Germline-derived CDR1 and CDR2 are LGHNA and YSLEER. The CDR3: CASSSLPTADNEQFF. The CDR3 coding sequence is TGCGCCAGCAGCTCCCTCCCCACCGCGGACAATGAGCAGTTCTTC.

The chain has TRBV9 and TRBJ2-3, with 8 bases aligning to TRBD2. This CDR3 is built from 15 residues. The trim removed 7 bases at V and 0 bases at J, leaving 7 bases unmatched. CDR1 is SGDLS and CDR2 is YYNGEE in the germline V gene. The CDR3 loop is CASAGGARSTDTQYF. The CDR3 DNA reads TGTGCCAGCGCGGGGGGCGCGAGGAGCACAGATACGCAGTATTTT.

The chain has TRBV7-3 and TRBJ2-1; the D gene is possibly TRBD2 (5 bases). Germline CDR1 is SGHTA and CDR2 is FQGTGA. This CDR3 has 16 amino acids. The V end lost 0 bases, the J end lost 0 bases, and 9 bases lay between the germline ends. In nucleotides, the CDR3 is TGTGCCAGCAGCTTAACAGCGGCCAGCTCCTACAATGAGCAGTTCTTC. Protein: CASSLTAASSYNEQFF.

The chain links TRBV6-5 to TRBJ2-3; a possible D gene is TRBD1 (6 bases). Trimming shortened V by 6 bases and J by 2 bases, and 15 bases separated the two germline ends. CDR1 is MNHEY, CDR2 SVGAGI, per germline. This CDR3 comprises 15 residues. DNA for the CDR3: TGTGCCAGCAGCATAGAGGACAGCCCCACAGATACGCAGTATTTT. Translation: CASSIEDSPTDTQYF.

The CDR3 nucleotides are TGTGCCAGCAGTGAAGGGCCTAGCGGGAGAAATGAGCAGTTCTTC. It codes for CASSEGPSGRNEQFF. The rearrangement links TRBV6-4 to TRBJ2-1, with 10 bases lining up with TRBD2. The CDR3 has 15 residues. The ends lost 3 bases at V and 7 bases at J; junction bases unmatched: 6. Per germline, CDR1 MRHNA and CDR2 SNTAGT.

The chain links TRBV7-6 to TRBJ2-2, with 7 positions matching TRBD2. The CDR3 extends over 17 amino acids. V gave up 2 bases and J gave up 5 bases; unmatched junction bases: 11. Germline loops: CDR1 SGHVS, CDR2 FNYEAQ. Here the CDR3 DNA reads TGTGCCAGCAGCTTACTCCCTGTGTGGGGAGGGACCGGGGAGCTGTTTTTT. The encoded protein is CASSLLPVWGGTGELFF.